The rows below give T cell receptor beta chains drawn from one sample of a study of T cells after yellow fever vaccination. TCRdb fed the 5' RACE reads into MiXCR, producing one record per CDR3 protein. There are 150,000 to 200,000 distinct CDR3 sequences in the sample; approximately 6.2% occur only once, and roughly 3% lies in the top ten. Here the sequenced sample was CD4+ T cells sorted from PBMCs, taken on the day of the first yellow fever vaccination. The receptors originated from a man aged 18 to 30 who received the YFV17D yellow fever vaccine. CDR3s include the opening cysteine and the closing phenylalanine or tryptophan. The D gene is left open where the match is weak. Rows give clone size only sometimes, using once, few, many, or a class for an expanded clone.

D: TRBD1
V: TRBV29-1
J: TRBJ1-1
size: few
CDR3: CSVEPRTGSTEAFF
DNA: TGCAGCGTTGAACCTAGGACAGGGTCCACTGAAGCTTTCTTT

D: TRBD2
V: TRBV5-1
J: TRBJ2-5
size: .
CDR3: CASSPSGDQETQYF
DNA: TGCGCCAGCAGCCCTAGCGGGGACCAAGAGACCCAGTACTTC

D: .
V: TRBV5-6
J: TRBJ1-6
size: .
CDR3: CASPPWFVKVYSPLHF
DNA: TGTGCCAGCCCTCCTTGGTTCGTCAAGGTCTATTCACCCCTCCACTTT

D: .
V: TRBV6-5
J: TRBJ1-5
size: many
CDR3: CASSRPLSNQPQHF
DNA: TGTGCCAGCAGTCGACCCCTATCCAATCAGCCCCAGCATTTT

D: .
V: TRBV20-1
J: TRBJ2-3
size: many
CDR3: CSARDHLDTQYF
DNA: TGCAGTGCTAGAGATCACCTGGATACGCAGTATTTT

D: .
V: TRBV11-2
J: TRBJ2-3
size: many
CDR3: CASSILAADTQYF
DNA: TGTGCCAGCAGCATCCTTGCGGCGGATACGCAGTATTTT

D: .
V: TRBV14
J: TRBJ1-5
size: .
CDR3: CASSQGAGQPQHF
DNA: TGTGCCAGCAGCCAGGGGGCTGGTCAGCCCCAGCATTTT

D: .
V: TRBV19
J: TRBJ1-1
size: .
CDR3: CASSISGNSAEAFF
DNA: TGTGCCAGTAGTATCTCGGGGAACAGTGCTGAAGCTTTCTTT

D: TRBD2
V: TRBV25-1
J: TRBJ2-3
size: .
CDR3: CASKVAGADTQYF
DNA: TGTGCCAGCAAGGTAGCGGGGGCAGATACGCAGTATTTT

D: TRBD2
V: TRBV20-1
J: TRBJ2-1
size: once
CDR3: CSASPWGGKFF
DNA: TGCAGTGCCTCCCCCTGGGGGGGGAAGTTCTTC

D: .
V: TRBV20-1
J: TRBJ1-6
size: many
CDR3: CSAPKGGLGLSPLHF
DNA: TGCAGTGCTCCCAAGGGGGGACTCGGGTTGTCGCCCCTCCACTTT

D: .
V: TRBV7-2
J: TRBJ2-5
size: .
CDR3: CASSPSAVFQETQYF
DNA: TGTGCCAGCAGCCCATCGGCGGTTTTTCAAGAGACCCAGTACTTC

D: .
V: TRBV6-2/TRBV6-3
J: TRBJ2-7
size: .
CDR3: CASKSASATYEQYF
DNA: TGTGCCAGCAAATCTGCTAGCGCTACCTACGAGCAGTACTTC

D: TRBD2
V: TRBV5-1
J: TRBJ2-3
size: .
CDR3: CVSSLAGGGPTDTQYF
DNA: TGCGTCAGCAGCTTGGCCGGCGGGGGACCCACAGATACGCAGTATTTT

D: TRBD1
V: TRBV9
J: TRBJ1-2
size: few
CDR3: CASSVGDRDNYGYTF
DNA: TGTGCCAGCAGCGTAGGCGACAGGGACAACTATGGCTACACCTTC

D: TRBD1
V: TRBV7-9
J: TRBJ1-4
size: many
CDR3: CASSRQGNEKLFF
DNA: TGTGCCAGCAGTCGACAGGGGAATGAAAAACTGTTTTTT

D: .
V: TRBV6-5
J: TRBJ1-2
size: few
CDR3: CASSYTGINGYTF
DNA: TGTGCCAGCAGTTACACGGGGATTAATGGCTACACCTTC

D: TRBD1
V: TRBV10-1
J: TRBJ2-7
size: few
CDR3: CASSESRGGLGEQYF
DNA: TGCGCCAGCAGTGAGTCGAGAGGGGGCTTGGGCGAGCAGTACTTC

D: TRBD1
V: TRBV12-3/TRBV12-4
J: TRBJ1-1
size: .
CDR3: CASSFPGQYPKAFF
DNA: TGTGCCAGCAGTTTCCCGGGACAGTACCCTAAGGCTTTCTTT

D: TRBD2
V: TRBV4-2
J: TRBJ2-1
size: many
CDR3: CASSHRPQLASYNEQFF
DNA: TGTGCCAGCAGCCACCGCCCCCAACTAGCGTCCTACAATGAGCAGTTCTTC

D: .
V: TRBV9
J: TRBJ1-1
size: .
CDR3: CASSVDGRSNTEAFF
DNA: TGTGCCAGCAGCGTAGATGGTAGGTCGAACACTGAAGCTTTCTTT

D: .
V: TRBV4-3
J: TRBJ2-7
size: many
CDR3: CASSQAFGQDYEQYF
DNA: TGCGCCAGCAGCCAAGCTTTCGGACAAGACTACGAGCAGTACTTC

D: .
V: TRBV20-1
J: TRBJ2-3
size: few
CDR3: CSAGGYTDTQYF
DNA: TGCAGTGCTGGGGGCTACACGGATACGCAGTATTTT

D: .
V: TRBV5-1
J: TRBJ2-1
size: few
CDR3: CASSPSGGSSYNEQFF
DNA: TGCGCCAGCAGCCCGTCTGGGGGTAGCTCCTACAATGAGCAGTTCTTC

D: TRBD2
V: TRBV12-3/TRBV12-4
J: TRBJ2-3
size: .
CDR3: CASSGRLALRTDTQYF
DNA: TGTGCCAGCAGTGGCAGACTAGCACTACGCACAGATACGCAGTATTTT

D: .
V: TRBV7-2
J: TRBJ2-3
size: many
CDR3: CASSSSTNTDTQYF
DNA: TGTGCCAGCAGCTCCTCCACGAACACAGATACGCAGTATTTT

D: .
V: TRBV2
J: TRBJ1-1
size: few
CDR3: CASSVSRGSTEAFF
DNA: TGTGCCAGCAGCGTAAGCAGGGGATCCACTGAAGCTTTCTTT

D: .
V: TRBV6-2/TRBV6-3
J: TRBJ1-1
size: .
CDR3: CASSWTPPGNPTEAFF
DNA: TGTGCCAGCAGTTGGACTCCTCCAGGGAATCCCACTGAAGCTTTCTTT

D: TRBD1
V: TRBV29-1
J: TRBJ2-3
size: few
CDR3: CSVGWGSGQSTSTDTQYF
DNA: TGCAGCGTGGGATGGGGTTCGGGACAGTCTACTAGCACAGATACGCAGTATTTT

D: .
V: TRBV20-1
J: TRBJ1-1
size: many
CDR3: CSASGTGKDTEAFF
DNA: TGCAGTGCTAGTGGCACAGGAAAGGACACTGAAGCTTTCTTT

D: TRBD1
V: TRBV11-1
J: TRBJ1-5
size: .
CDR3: CASSTELPGQPYSNQPQHF
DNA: TGTGCCAGCAGCACCGAACTCCCGGGACAGCCATATAGCAATCAGCCCCAGCATTTT

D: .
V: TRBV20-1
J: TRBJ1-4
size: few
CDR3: CSARLGWSNEKLFF
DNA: TGCAGTGCTAGGTTGGGTTGGTCTAATGAAAAACTGTTTTTT

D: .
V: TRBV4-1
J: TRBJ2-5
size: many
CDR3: CASSPGVAGGQETQYF
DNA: TGCGCCAGCAGCCCGGGAGTCGCAGGGGGTCAGGAGACCCAGTACTTC

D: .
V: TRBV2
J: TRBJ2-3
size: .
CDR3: CASSEGADTQYF
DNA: TGTGCCAGCAGTGAGGGAGCGGATACGCAGTATTTT

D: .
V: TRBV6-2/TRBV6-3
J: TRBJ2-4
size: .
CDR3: CASGKWGTEVF
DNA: TGTGCCAGCGGAAAATGGGGGACTGAAGTCTTC

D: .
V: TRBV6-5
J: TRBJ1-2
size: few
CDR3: CASSYSRGGALRYGYTF
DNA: TGTGCCAGCAGTTACTCCCGTGGAGGGGCGCTTCGCTATGGCTACACCTTC

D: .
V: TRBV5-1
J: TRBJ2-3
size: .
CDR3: CASSTGTPGRNTQYF
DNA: TGCGCCAGCAGCACCGGGACGCCGGGCAGGAATACGCAGTATTTT

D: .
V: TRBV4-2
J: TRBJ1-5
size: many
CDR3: CASSQGQERPQHF
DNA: TGTGCCAGCAGCCAAGGACAGGAGAGGCCCCAGCATTTT